This TCR beta chain was retrieved from a study of blood T cell repertoires in COVID-19 (dated by TCRdb to the early 2020s). Notes on the research overall: The collaborator samples originated in the United States, Italy and Spain and spanned the acute and convalescent phases of COVID-19. The material from the prospective study consisted of cDNA or gDNA derived from T cells, B-cell-depleted T cells, or PBMCs. Sample metadata almost always included a de-identified subject ID, COVID-19 status, age in years and sex. Where available, HLA class I and class II types were taken from metadata supplied by the sample provider and were not determined by assay-based typing. Samples were obtained from the ongoing ImmuneRACE study (first 160 participants) and from some 1,200 subjects provided by 6 global collaborators. Deeply sampled blood TCRbeta repertoires from subjects exposed to, actively infected with, or recovered from COVID-19 were included in the dataset. The repertoires were released in a freely available public database meant as a resource for research on the immune response to SARS-CoV-2. General findings and caveats noted by the study authors: How much clinical and demographic metadata was included differed by source and by participant, and the metadata was provided uncurated.

TCRbeta CDR3 regions were amplified from genomic DNA using the immunoSEQ Assay, a bias-controlled multiplex PCR. Per the authors' processing: The number of nucleated cells in each sample was estimated by amplification of reference gene primers within the assay. Sequence reads were collapsed and filtered to measure the absolute abundance of every unique TCRbeta CDR3 rearrangement. For each sample, productive Simpson clonality was calculated by taking the square root of Simpson's diversity index across productive rearrangements. Sourced from immuneACCESS, this table was stored by TCRdb with only in-frame sequences that have V and J called. A share of the clones is absent; for the studies checked, an unresolved V gene accounts for under half, and the remainder has no known explanation. That table is the source of V, J and clone size, and D and trimming were worked out from the DNA. The sample contains about 130,000 clones, 75% to 90% of them found a single time. The ten most abundant clones make up more than 15% of the sample.

Each collaborating institution followed its own protocols to collect whole blood in K2EDTA tubes. For TCRbeta analysis, collaborator samples were shipped as frozen whole blood, as isolated PBMCs, or as DNA extracted from either sample type. As to this clone: The specificity of this receptor is unknown. No base quality information exists; no much larger clone differs at one position.

This TCR came from a man between 45 and 60 years old with active or convalescent COVID-19. The sample consisted of peripheral blood.

The CDR3 reads as follows: CASSESEGKEQYF. The sequenced DNA: TGCGCCAGCAGTGAGTCGGAGGGAAAGGAGCAGTACTTC. The chain is made from TRBV10-2 and TRBJ2-7; TRBD2 is a possible D gene, resting on 6 matching bases. The junction shows trimming of 0 bases on V and 7 bases on J, plus 10 bases between the germline ends. According to the germline V gene, CDR1 reads WSHSY and CDR2 reads SAAADI. The CDR3 sequence holds 13 residues, the cysteine and phenylalanine included. Solely the CDR3 DNA is kept, with 39 bases framed from the first base.